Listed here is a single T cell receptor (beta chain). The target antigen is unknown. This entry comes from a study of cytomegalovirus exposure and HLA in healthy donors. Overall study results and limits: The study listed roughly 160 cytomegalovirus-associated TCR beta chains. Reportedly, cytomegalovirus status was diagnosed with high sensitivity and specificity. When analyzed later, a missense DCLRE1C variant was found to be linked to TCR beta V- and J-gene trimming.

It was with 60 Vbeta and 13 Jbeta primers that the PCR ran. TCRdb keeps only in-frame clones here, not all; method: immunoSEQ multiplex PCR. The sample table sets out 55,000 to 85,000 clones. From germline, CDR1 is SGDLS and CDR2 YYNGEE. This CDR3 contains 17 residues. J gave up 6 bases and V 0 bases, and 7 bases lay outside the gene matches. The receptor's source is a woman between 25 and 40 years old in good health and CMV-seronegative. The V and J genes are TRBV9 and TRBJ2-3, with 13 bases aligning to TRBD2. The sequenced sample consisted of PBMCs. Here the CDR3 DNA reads TGTGCCAGCAGCGTAGGAGAACTAGCGGGAGGGCTGGATACGCAGTATTTT. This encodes CASSVGELAGGLDTQYF.